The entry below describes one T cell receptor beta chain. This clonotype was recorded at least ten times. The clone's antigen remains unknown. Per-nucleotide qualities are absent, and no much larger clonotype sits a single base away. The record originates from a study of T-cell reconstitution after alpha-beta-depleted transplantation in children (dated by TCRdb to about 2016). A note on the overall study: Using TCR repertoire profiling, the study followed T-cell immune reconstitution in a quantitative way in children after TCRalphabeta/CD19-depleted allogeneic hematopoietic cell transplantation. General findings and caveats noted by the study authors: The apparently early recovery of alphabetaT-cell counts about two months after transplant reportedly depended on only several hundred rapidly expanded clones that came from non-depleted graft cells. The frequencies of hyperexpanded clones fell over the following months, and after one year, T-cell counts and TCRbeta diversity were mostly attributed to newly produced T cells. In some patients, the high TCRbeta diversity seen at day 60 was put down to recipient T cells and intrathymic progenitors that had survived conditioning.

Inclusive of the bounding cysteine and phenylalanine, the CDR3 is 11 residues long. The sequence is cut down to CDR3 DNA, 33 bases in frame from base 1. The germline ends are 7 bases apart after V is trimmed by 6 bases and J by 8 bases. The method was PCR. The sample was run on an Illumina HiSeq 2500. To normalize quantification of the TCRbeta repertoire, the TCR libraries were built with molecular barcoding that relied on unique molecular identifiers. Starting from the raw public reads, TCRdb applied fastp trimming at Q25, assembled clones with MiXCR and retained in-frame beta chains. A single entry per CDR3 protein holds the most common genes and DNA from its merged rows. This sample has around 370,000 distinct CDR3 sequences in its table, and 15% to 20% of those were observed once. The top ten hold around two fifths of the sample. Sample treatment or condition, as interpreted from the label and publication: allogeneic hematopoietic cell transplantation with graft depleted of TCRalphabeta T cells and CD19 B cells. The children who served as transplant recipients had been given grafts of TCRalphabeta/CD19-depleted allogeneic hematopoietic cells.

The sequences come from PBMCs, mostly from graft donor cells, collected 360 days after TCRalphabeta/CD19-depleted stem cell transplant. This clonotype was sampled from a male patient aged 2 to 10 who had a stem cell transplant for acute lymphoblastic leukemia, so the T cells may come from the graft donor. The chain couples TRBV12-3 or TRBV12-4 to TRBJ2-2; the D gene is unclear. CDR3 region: CASSPLGELFF. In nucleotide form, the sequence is TGTGCCAGCAGCCCCCTTGGGGAGCTGTTTTTT.